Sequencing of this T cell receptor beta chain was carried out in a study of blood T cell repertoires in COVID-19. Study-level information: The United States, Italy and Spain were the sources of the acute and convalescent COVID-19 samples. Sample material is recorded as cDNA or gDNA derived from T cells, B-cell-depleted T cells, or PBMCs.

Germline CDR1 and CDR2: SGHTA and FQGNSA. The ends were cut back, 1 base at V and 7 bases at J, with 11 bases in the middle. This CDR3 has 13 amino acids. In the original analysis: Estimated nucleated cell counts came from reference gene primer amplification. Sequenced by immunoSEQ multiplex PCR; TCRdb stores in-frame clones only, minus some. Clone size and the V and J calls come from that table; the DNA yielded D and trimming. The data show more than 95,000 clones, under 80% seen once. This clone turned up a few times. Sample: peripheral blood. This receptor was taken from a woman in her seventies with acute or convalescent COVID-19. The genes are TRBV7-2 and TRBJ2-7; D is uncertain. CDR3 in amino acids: CASSLGGGIEQYF. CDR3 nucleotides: TGTGCCAGCAGCTTAGGTGGCGGTATAGAGCAGTACTTC.